Following are 25 T cell receptor beta chains from one sample sequenced in a study of graft-versus-host responses after intestinal transplantation. Libraries were prepared by immunoSEQ multiplex PCR; TCRdb keeps only in-frame clonotypes and omits some of them. This table holds some 27,000 clones, 93% found once. This specimen consisted of PBMCs, obtained 18 days after transplant. These receptors were obtained from a human patient who received an intestinal transplant, so some T cells may come from the graft donor.

This chain joins TRBV13 and TRBJ2-7, with D possibly TRBD2 on 6 matching bases. The germline V gene encodes CDR1 PRHDT and CDR2 FYEKMQ (reference sequence). CDR3 size: 13 residues. Trimming removed 3 bases at V and 3 bases at J, with 9 bases between. The DNA of the CDR3 is TGTGCCAGCAGCTTCGGGGAGGACTACGAGCAGTACTTC. As protein: CASSFGEDYEQYF.

The V and J genes are TRBV27 and TRBJ2-1; TRBD2 might be the D (5 bases). The germline V gene encodes CDR1 MNHEY and CDR2 SMNVEV (reference sequence). This CDR3 is 15 amino acids long. V lost 3 bases and J 0 bases, leaving 9 bases between the germline ends. CDR3 region: CASSLGVGSYNEQFF. DNA for the CDR3: TGTGCCAGCAGTTTGGGAGTGGGCTCCTACAATGAGCAGTTCTTC.

This sequence joins TRBV25-1 and TRBJ2-3; D unclear. The CDR3 runs 15 residues. V lost 3 bases to trimming and J lost 2 bases, with 12 bases between them. CDR1 and CDR2 (germline): MGHDK, SYGVNS. The CDR3 here is CASSEVPGPTDTQYF. Written as DNA, the CDR3 is TGTGCCAGCAGTGAGGTTCCTGGGCCCACAGATACGCAGTATTTT.

The chain combines TRBV11-3 with TRBJ1-1; TRBD1 matches at 8 bases. The CDR3 extends over 17 amino acids. V lost 1 base, J lost 6 bases, and 13 bases stayed unmatched. CDR1 and CDR2 (germline): SGHNT, YENEEA. CDR3 sequence (DNA): TGTGCCAGCAGCTTAGTTGTCACGGCAGGGGGCGTCTCTGAAGCTTTCTTT. Translation gives CASSLVVTAGGVSEAFF.

This sequence joins TRBV6-9 and TRBJ1-3; 7 positions match TRBD1. There are 16 residues in the CDR3. Germline lookup yields CDR1 MNHGY and CDR2 SVAAGI. V lost 2 bases, J lost 2 bases, and 6 bases stayed unmatched. The CDR3 nucleotides read TGTGCCAGCAGTTATCCCCCAACAGGGGCTGGAAACACCATATATTTT. It encodes CASSYPPTGAGNTIYF.

V usage is TRBV21-1 and J usage is TRBJ2-2; TRBD2 is the table's D call and was not checked against the DNA. TRBV21-1 represents a pseudogene. The CDR3 totals 16 residues. This CDR3 reads CASSKEAREDTGELFF. As DNA, the CDR3 is TGTGCCAGCAGCAAAGAGGCCAGGGAGGACACCGGGGAGCTGTTTTTT.

CDR3 sequence: CASSFFGGHEQYF. The CDR3 DNA follows: TGTGCCAGCAGCTTCTTTGGGGGGCACGAGCAGTACTTC. V gene TRBV7-3 combines with J gene TRBJ2-7; D may correspond to TRBD1 or TRBD2 (6 bases each). The CDR3 totals 13 residues. Germline V gives CDR1 SGHTA, CDR2 FQGTGA. V lost 3 bases and J lost 5, with 11 bases in between.

V usage is TRBV7-2 and J usage is TRBJ2-7; D is perhaps TRBD1 or TRBD2 (6 bases each). CDR1 SGHTA and CDR2 FQGNSA come from the germline V gene. The CDR3 consists of 13 residues. V was clipped by 4 bases and J by 5 bases, with 12 bases between them. The CDR3 is CASSSGAQDEQYF. The CDR3 nucleotides are TGTGCCAGCAGCTCGGGGGCGCAGGACGAGCAGTACTTC.

This chain links TRBV11-2 with TRBJ2-7, with a tentative D call TRBD1 (5 bases). CDR1 and CDR2 from the germline V gene are SGHAT and FQNNGV. The V end was cut by 5 bases, the J end by 6 bases, with 11 bases between. The CDR3 is 12 amino acids. CDR3 DNA sequence: TGTGCCAGCAGCCCTCTGGGGCGCGAGCAGTACTTC. Protein sequence: CASSPLGREQYF.

The rearrangement joins TRBV4-2 to TRBJ2-5; 9 nucleotides match TRBD2. J lost 5 bases, V lost 3 bases, and 25 bases had no gene match. The germline gives CDR1 LGHNA, CDR2 YNFKEQ. The CDR3 is 21 residues long. The CDR3 region is CASSHRRNVIGPAGGSETQYF. In DNA form, the CDR3 reads TGTGCCAGCAGCCACCGAAGGAATGTAATCGGACCCGCGGGGGGGAGCGAGACCCAGTACTTC.

In DNA form, the CDR3 reads TGTGCCAGCAGTGTGCCGGGCCCTCAAGAGACCCAGTACTTC. It yields the protein CASSVPGPQETQYF. V usage is TRBV5-4 and J usage is TRBJ2-5, with D hard to call. There are 14 residues in the CDR3. CDR1 is SGHNT, CDR2 YYREEE, per germline (reference sequence). Trimming shortened V by 5 bases and J by 2 bases, and 13 bases separated the two germline ends.

The chain links TRBV6-1 to TRBJ1-5; D gene ambiguous. This CDR3 has 13 amino acids. Germline CDR1 MNHNS, CDR2 SASEGT. Trimming took off 3 bases at V and 9 bases at J, with 12 bases between the two ends. The CDR3 is CASSDGRRTPQHF. CDR3 DNA sequence: TGTGCCAGCAGTGACGGGCGCAGGACGCCCCAGCATTTT.

The rearrangement links TRBV7-9 to TRBJ1-1; TRBD1 is a possible D gene (5 bases). The germline V and J ends were trimmed by 6 bases and 3 bases, with 17 bases remaining between them. The CDR3 consists of 15 residues. Germline V CDR1 and CDR2: SEHNR, FQNEAQ (reference sequence). Written as DNA, the CDR3 is TGTGCCAGCAGTTCAACTTCCGGGGGTGACACTGAAGCTTTCTTT. Translation gives CASSSTSGGDTEAFF.

CDR3 nucleotide sequence: TGTGCCAGCAGCTTAGTGGGGACAGTTTCGGAGACCCAGTACTTC. Amino acids: CASSLVGTVSETQYF. This chain connects TRBV11-2 to TRBJ2-5; 7 positions agree with TRBD1. This CDR3 contains 15 residues. CDR1 is SGHAT, CDR2 FQNNGV, per germline. J was trimmed by 5 bases and V by 1 base; bases with no gene match: 7. Drawing the rest from reference TRBV11-2 and TRBJ2-5, the complete variable domain is EAGVAQSPRYKIIEKRQSVAFWCNPISGHATLYWYQQILGQGPKLLIQFQNNGVVDDSQLPKDRFSAERLKGVDSTLKIQPAKLEDSAVYLCASSLVGTVSETQYFGPGTRLLVL.

The chain recombines TRBV5-4 with TRBJ2-5, with unresolved D. V was clipped by 4 bases and J by 0 bases, with 4 bases between them. Looked up from germline, CDR1 is SGHNT and CDR2 is YYREEE (reference sequence). The CDR3 covers 12 residues. The CDR3 loop reads CASSPDQETQYF. In nucleotides, the CDR3 is TGTGCCAGCAGCCCGGACCAAGAGACCCAGTACTTC.

This chain connects TRBV6-1 to TRBJ1-2; D gene ambiguous. The germline gives CDR1 MNHNS, CDR2 SASEGT. CDR3 length: 14 amino acids. Trimming stripped 6 bases from V and 7 bases from J, with 18 bases between. Here the CDR3 reads CASRGTGGLGGYTF. The DNA of the CDR3 is TGTGCCAGCAGGGGAACGGGCGGTTTAGGTGGCTACACCTTC.

The chain uses TRBV18 and TRBJ1-1; no clear D. Trimming removed 4 bases at V and 0 bases at J, with 9 bases between. The CDR3 contains 14 residues. Germline CDR1 KGHSH, CDR2 LQKENI. In nucleotides, the CDR3 is TGTGCCAGCTCACTTACGTCTTTGAACACTGAAGCTTTCTTT. Its protein is CASSLTSLNTEAFF.

The V call is TRBV7-8, the J call TRBJ2-1; D is unclear. The germline V gene has CDR1 SGHVS and CDR2 FQNEAQ. Trimming removed 3 bases from V and 7 bases from J, with 16 bases in between. The CDR3 is made up of 15 amino acids. CDR3 protein: CASSLRRFGPNEQFF. CDR3 DNA: TGTGCCAGCAGCTTGAGGCGCTTTGGTCCAAATGAGCAGTTCTTC. The full variable domain, in which reference TRBV7-8 and TRBJ2-1 provide the parts outside the CDR3, is GAGVSQSPRYKVAKRGQDVALRCDPISGHVSLFWYQQALGQGPEFLTYFQNEAQLDKSGLPSDRFFAERPEGSVSTLKIQRTQQEDSAVYLCASSLRRFGPNEQFFGPGTRLTVL.

This chain uses TRBV9 with TRBJ2-1; 9 bases map to TRBD2. The CDR3 is 17 residues long. CDR1 is SGDLS and CDR2 is YYNGEE in the germline V gene. Trimming at V came to 0 bases and at J to 8 bases, leaving 12 bases not matched to a gene. This CDR3 reads CASSVVSGGGSLHEQFF. As DNA, the CDR3 is TGTGCCAGCAGCGTAGTTAGCGGGGGTGGATCGTTGCATGAGCAGTTCTTC.

Details on this clone: The sample has other DNA sequences that encode this CDR3 too. This chain links TRBV30 with TRBJ1-2; 7 positions agree with TRBD1. With V trimmed by 0 bases and J by 8 bases, 0 bases remained unmatched. The CDR3 contains 11 residues. Germline CDR1 reads GTSNPN; CDR2 reads SVGIG (reference sequence). The CDR3: CAWSVGGGYTF. CDR3 coding DNA: TGTGCCTGGAGTGTAGGGGGCGGCTACACCTTC.

This chain connects TRBV5-4 to TRBJ2-5; no clear D gene. The tail of the sequence fits TRBJ2-7 better, so the J call may be wrong. CDR1 SGHNT and CDR2 YYREEE come from the germline V gene (reference sequence). The CDR3 loop spans 14 amino acids. The CDR3 loop is CASSLEGFTDEQYF. For the CDR3, the DNA is TGTGCCAGCAGCTTGGAGGGATTTACGGACGAGCAGTACTTC.

The chain is built from TRBV5-6 and TRBJ1-5, with no clear D. The length of the CDR3 is 15 residues. Germline loops: CDR1 SGHDT, CDR2 YYEEEE. Trimming left V 4 bases short and J 1 base short, with 12 bases between. The CDR3 loop reads CASSLPVGSNQPQHF. Written as DNA, the CDR3 is TGTGCCAGCAGCCTCCCCGTTGGGAGCAATCAGCCCCAGCATTTT. Looking up the rest from reference TRBV5-6 and TRBJ1-5 gives the full variable domain: DAGVTQSPTHLIKTRGQQVTLRCSPKSGHDTVSWYQQALGQGPQFIFQYYEEEERQRGNFPDRFSGHQFPNYSSELNVNALLLGDSALYLCASSLPVGSNQPQHFGDGTRLSIL.

V gene TRBV7-3 combines with J gene TRBJ2-7; 10 bases fit TRBD2. The J segment lost 2 bases and the V segment lost 11 bases, leaving 12 bases of the junction unmatched. Germline V gene lookup returns CDR1 SGHTA and CDR2 FQGTGA. There are 15 residues in the CDR3. For the CDR3, the DNA is TGTGCCTCCAGCGTAGCGGGGGGACCTACCTACGAGCAGTACTTC. This translates into CASSVAGGPTYEQYF. The full variable domain, its missing parts supplied by reference TRBV7-3 and TRBJ2-7, is GAGVSQTPSNKVTEKGKYVELRCDPISGHTALYWYRQSLGQGPEFLIYFQGTGAADDSGLPNDRFFAVRPEGSVSTLKIQRTERGDSAVYLCASSVAGGPTYEQYFGPGTRLTVT.

This clone was found once. The chain recombines TRBV2 with TRBJ1-6, with 10 bases that match TRBD1. With V trimmed by 5 bases and J by 7 bases, 5 bases remained unmatched. The CDR3 totals 15 residues. In germline, CDR1 is SNHLY, CDR2 FYNNEI. CDR3 in DNA: TGTGCCAGCAGTCCCGGGACAGGGGTGAATTCACCCCTCCACTTT. Amino acids: CASSPGTGVNSPLHF.

Only one count was recorded for this clone. This chain uses TRBV13 with TRBJ2-3; a weak D match, TRBD2 (7 bases). Looked up from germline, CDR1 is PRHDT and CDR2 is FYEKMQ (reference sequence). The CDR3 runs to 17 residues. V lost 5 bases to trimming and J lost 1 base, with 19 bases between them. CDR3 sequence (DNA): TGTGCCAGCAGCCAGGGCGGTGCGGGGGCCGGCACAGATACGCAGTATTTT. Translation gives CASSQGGAGAGTDTQYF.